This TCR beta chain was observed in a study of cytomegalovirus exposure and HLA in healthy donors. The V end was cut by 0 bases, the J end by 8 bases, with 10 bases between. Germline values: CDR1 MGHRA, CDR2 YSYEKL. The CDR3 has 13 amino acids. This clone was counted a few times. This PCR relied on a set of 60 Vbeta primers and 13 Jbeta primers. The repertoire was sequenced with immunoSEQ multiplex PCR; TCRdb's copy has only in-frame clones and lacks some. The table lists about 140,000 clones, 70% to 75% of them singletons. This chain joins TRBV4-1 and TRBJ1-1; D is ambiguous. This receptor was taken from a woman in her thirties in good health and CMV-seronegative. The sequenced sample was PBMCs. CDR3 protein: CASSQDLAREAFF. The CDR3 region has the DNA TGCGCCAGCAGCCAAGATTTGGCCAGGGAAGCTTTCTTT.